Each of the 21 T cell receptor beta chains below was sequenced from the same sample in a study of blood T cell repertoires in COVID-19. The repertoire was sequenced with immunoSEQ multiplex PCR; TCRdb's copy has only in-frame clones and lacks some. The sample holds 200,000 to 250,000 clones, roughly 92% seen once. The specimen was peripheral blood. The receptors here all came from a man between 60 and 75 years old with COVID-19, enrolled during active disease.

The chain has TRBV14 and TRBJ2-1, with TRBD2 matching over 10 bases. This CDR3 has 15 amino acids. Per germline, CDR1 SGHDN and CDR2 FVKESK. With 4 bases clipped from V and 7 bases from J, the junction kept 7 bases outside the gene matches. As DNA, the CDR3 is TGTGCCAGCAGCCGGGACTGGACTAGCGGAAATGAGCAGTTCTTC. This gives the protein CASSRDWTSGNEQFF. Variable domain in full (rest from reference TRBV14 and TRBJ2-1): EAGVTQFPSHSVIEKGQTVTLRCDPISGHDNLYWYRRVMGKEIKFLLHFVKESKQDESGMPNNRFLAERTGGTYSTLKVQPAELEDSGVYFCASSRDWTSGNEQFFGPGTRLTVL.

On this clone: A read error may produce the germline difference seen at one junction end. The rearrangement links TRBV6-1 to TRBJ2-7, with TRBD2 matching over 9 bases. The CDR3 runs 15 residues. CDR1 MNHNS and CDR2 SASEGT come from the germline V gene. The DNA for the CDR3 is TGTGCCAGCAATGAACATGATAGCGGGGGTTACGAGCAGTACTTC. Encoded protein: CASNEHDSGGYEQYF.

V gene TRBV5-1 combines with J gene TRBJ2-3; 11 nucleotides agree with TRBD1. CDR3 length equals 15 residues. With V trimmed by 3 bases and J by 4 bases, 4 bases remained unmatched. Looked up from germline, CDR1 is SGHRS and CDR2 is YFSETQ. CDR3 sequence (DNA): TGCGCCAGCAGCTATGGGACAGGGGGATCAGATACGCAGTATTTT. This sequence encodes CASSYGTGGSDTQYF.

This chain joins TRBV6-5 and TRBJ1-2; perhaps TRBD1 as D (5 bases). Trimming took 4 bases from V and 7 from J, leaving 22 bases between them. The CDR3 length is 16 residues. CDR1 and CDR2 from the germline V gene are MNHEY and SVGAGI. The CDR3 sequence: CASSSERVLAGRGYTF. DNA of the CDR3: TGTGCCAGCAGTTCCGAACGAGTGTTGGCGGGACGTGGCTACACCTTC.

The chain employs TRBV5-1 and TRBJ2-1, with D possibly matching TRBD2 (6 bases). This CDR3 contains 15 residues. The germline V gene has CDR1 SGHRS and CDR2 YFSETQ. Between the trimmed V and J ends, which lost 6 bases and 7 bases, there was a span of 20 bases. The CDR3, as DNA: TGCGCCAGCAAACGGGACTCCCGGGCAGGGAATGAGCAGTTCTTC. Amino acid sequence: CASKRDSRAGNEQFF.

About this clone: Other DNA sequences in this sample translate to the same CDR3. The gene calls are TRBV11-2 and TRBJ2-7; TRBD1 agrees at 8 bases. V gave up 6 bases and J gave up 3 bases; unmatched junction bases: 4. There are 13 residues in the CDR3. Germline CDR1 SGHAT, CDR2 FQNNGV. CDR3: CASSPDRGYEQYF. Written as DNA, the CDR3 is TGTGCCAGCAGTCCCGACAGGGGCTACGAGCAGTACTTC.

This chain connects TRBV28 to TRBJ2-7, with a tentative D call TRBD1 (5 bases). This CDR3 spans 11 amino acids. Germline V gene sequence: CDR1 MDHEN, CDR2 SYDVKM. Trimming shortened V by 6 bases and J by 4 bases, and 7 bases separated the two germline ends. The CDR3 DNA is TGTGCCAGCAGGGGGCATTACGAGCAGTACTTC. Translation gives CASRGHYEQYF.

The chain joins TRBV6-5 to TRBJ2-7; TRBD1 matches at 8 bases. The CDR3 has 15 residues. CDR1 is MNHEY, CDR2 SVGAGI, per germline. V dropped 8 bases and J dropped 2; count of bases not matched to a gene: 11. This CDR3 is CASSSPGQVTYEQYF. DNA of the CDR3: TGTGCCAGCTCATCTCCGGGACAGGTGACCTACGAGCAGTACTTC.

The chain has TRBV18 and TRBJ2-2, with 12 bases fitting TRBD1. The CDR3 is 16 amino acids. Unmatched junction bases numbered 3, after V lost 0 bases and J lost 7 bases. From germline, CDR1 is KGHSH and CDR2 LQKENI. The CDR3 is CASSPPGQGAVGELFF. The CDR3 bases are TGTGCCAGCTCACCACCGGGACAGGGGGCCGTCGGGGAGCTGTTTTTT.

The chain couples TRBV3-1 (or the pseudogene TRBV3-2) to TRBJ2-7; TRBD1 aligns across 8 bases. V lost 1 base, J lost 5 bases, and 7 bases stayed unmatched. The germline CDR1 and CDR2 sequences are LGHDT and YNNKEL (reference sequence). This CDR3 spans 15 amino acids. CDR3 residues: CASSQVTGGSDEQYF. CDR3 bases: TGTGCCAGCAGCCAAGTTACAGGGGGGAGCGACGAGCAGTACTTC.

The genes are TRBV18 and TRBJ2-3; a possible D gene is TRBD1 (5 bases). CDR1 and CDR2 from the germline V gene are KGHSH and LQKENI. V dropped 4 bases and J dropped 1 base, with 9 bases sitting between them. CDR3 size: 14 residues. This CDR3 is CASSQGFGTDTQYF. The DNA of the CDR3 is TGTGCCAGCTCACAGGGGTTCGGCACAGATACGCAGTATTTT.

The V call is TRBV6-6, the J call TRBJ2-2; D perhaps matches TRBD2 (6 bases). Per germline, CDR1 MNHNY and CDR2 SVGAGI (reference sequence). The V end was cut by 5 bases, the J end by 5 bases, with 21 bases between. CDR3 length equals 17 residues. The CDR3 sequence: CASSLHDPSRGTGELFF. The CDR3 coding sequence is TGTGCCAGCAGTCTGCACGACCCCTCCCGGGGGACCGGGGAGCTGTTTTTT.

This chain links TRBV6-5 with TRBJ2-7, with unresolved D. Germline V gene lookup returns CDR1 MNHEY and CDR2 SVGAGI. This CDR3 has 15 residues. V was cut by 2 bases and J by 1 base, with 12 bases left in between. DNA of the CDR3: TGTGCCAGCAGTTACGGGCAGCCAGGATCCTACGAGCAGTACTTC. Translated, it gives CASSYGQPGSYEQYF.

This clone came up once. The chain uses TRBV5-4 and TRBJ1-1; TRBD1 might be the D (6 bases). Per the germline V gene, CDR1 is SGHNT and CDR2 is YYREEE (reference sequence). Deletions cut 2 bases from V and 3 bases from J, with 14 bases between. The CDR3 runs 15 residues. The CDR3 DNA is TGTGCCAGCAGCTTACTCGGTTCAGGGGACACTGAAGCTTTCTTT. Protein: CASSLLGSGDTEAFF.

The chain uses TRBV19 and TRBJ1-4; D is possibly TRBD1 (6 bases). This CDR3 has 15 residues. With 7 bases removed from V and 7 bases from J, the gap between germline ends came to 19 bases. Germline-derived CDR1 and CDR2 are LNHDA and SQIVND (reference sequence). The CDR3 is CASKPAQGGSEKLFF. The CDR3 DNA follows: TGTGCCAGTAAGCCGGCACAGGGCGGTAGTGAAAAACTGTTTTTT.

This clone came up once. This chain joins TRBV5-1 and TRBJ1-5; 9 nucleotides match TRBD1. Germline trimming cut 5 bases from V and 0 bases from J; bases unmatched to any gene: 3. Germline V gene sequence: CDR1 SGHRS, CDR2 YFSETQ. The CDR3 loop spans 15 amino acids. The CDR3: CASRRTGDSNQPQHF. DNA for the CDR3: TGCGCCAGCAGACGGACAGGGGATAGCAATCAGCCCCAGCATTTT.

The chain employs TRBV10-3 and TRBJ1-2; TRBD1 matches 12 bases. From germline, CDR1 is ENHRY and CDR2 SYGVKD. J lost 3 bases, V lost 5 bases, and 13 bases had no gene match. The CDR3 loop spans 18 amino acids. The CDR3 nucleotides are TGTGCCATCAGTCAACCCCGGGACAGGGGGCCGACTGACTATGGCTACACCTTC. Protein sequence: CAISQPRDRGPTDYGYTF.

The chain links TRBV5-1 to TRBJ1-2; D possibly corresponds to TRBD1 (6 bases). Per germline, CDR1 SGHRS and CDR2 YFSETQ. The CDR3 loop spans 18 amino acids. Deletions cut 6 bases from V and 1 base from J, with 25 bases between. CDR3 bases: TGCGCCAGCAACCCGGTTATTAGGGGGGGTTTTAATAACTATGGCTACACCTTC. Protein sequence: CASNPVIRGGFNNYGYTF.

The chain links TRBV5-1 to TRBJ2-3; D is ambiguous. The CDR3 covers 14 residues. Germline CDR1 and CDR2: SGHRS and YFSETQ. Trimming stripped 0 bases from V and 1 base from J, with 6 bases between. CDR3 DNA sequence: TGCGCCAGCAGCTTGGTGGCGGGCACAGATACGCAGTATTTT. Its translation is CASSLVAGTDTQYF.

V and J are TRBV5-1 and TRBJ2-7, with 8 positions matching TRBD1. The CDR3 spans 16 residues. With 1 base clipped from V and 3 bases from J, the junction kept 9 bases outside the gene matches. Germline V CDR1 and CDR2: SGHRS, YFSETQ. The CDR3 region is CASSLTPGTGSYEQYF. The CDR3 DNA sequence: TGCGCCAGCAGCTTGACCCCGGGGACAGGAAGCTACGAGCAGTACTTC. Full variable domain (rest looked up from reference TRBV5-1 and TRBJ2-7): KAGVTQTPRYLIKTRGQQVTLSCSPISGHRSVSWYQQTPGQGLQFLFEYFSETQRNKGNFPGRFSGRQFSNSRSEMNVSTLELGDSALYLCASSLTPGTGSYEQYFGPGTRLTVT.

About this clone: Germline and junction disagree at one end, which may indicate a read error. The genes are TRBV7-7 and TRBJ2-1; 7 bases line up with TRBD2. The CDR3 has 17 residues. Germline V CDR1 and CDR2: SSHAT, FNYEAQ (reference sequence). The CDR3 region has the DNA TGTGCTAGCAGCTTAGCCAGTAGCGGGTTCTTCCACAATGAGCAGTTCTTC. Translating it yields CASSLASSGFFHNEQFF. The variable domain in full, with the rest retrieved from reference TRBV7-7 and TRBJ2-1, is GAGVSQSPRYKVTKRGQDVTLRCDPISSHATLYWYQQALGQGPEFLTYFNYEAQPDKSGLPSDRFSAERPEGSISTLTIQRTEQRDSAMYRCASSLASSGFFHNEQFFGPGTRLTVL.